This T cell receptor beta chain is from a study of CD8+ T cells in alopecia areata. Extracted from the samples, RNA was reverse transcribed into cDNA to serve as the sequencing template. Assay used: immunoSEQ multiplex PCR; TCRdb lists only in-frame clones, some missing. The sample includes about 110,000 clones, over 55% of them seen just once. Both peripheral blood and punch biopsies of lesional scalp skin were obtained from patients who had alopecia areata. Study-wide findings and caveats: With patients, TCR sharing proved less clear than in mice, a difference possibly related to HLA. Sequencing of scalp tissue also captures the resident alphabeta T cells of normal skin. Greater clonality was observed in lesional scalp samples, especially alopecia totalis/universalis, versus normal scalp.

To note about this clone: Its antigen remains unknown.

There are 13 residues in the CDR3. Trimming stripped 2 bases from V and 3 bases from J, with 9 bases between. Germline loops: CDR1 SGHDT, CDR2 YYEEEE. This sequence was found in a human donor with alopecia areata. The chain couples TRBV5-6 to TRBJ2-7; possible D gene TRBD2, 5 bases. Specimen: NKG2D-low CD8+ T cells sorted from blood. CDR3: CASSFGVNYEQYF. The CDR3 bases are TGTGCCAGCAGCTTCGGGGTTAACTACGAGCAGTACTTC.